What follows are 5 T cell receptor beta chains derived from one specimen sequenced in a study of CD8 T cells in ankylosing spondylitis. TCRdb re-called the 5' RACE reads through MiXCR, storing one row per CDR3 protein. The repertoire has roughly 250,000 distinct CDR3 sequences, approximately 9% of them found once; the top ten carry 6.8%. Specimen: blood, either unsorted or a sorted T cell fraction (not recorded which). The receptor source for this set is a male donor with ankylosing spondylitis or in good health (not recorded which).

A few counts support this clonotype. The V gene is TRBV7-3, the J gene TRBJ2-5, with TRBD2 matching 8 bases. With V trimmed by 0 bases and J by 5 bases, 5 bases remained unmatched. CDR1 is SGHTA, CDR2 FQGTGA, per germline. This CDR3 spans 15 amino acids. CDR3 loop: CASSLTGRALETQYF. The CDR3 DNA reads as TGTGCCAGCAGCTTAACCGGGAGGGCCCTGGAGACCCAGTACTTC.

This chain uses TRBV20-1 with TRBJ2-3; D not certain. Germline loops: CDR1 DFQATT, CDR2 SNEGSKA (reference sequence). V lost 0 bases, J lost 3 bases, and 10 bases lay in between. The CDR3 runs to 14 residues. CDR3 sequence: CSARDKARTDTQYF. CDR3 coding DNA: TGCAGTGCTAGAGATAAGGCACGAACAGATACGCAGTATTTT.

This clonotype has a handful of counts. The chain combines TRBV7-2 with TRBJ2-7, with TRBD2 matching 9 bases. The V gene's germline CDR1 is SGHTA and CDR2 FQGNSA. V lost 4 bases, J lost 2 bases, and 9 bases stayed unmatched. This CDR3 has 16 residues. CDR3: CASSWGTSWSPYEQYF. Written as DNA, the CDR3 is TGTGCCAGCAGCTGGGGGACTAGCTGGTCACCCTACGAGCAGTACTTC.

V and J are TRBV20-1 and TRBJ2-5, with D uncertain. CDR1 and CDR2 (germline): DFQATT, SNEGSKA (reference sequence). Trimming took off 0 bases at V and 5 bases at J, with 13 bases between the two ends. CDR3 length: 14 residues. The CDR3, as DNA: TGCAGTGCTAGAGATCGGCGCGGCCACGAGACCCAGTACTTC. Its translation: CSARDRRGHETQYF.

This clonotype showed up many times. This CDR3 is CASSRQFASTGELFF. The CDR3 nucleotides are TGTGCCAGCAGCCGACAGTTCGCGAGCACCGGGGAGCTGTTTTTT. The chain recombines TRBV11-2 with TRBJ2-2; weak D call: TRBD1 (5 bases). The germline gives CDR1 SGHAT, CDR2 FQNNGV. This CDR3 has 15 amino acids. V was clipped by 5 bases and J by 4 bases, with 14 bases between them.